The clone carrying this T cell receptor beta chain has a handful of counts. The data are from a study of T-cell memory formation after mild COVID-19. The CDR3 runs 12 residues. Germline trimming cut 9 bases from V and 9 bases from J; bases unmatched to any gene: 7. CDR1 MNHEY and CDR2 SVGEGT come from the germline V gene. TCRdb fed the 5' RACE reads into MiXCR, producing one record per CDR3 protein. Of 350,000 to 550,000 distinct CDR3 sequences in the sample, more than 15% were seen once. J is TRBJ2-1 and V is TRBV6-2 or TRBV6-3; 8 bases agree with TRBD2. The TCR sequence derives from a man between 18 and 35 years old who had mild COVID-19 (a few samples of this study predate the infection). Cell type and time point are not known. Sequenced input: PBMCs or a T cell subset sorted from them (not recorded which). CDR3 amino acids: CASTRGDGEQFF. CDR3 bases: TGTGCCAGTACGCGGGGGGACGGTGAGCAGTTCTTC.